These 14 T cell receptor beta chains were sequenced from one sample in a study of shared clonotypes between healthy human individuals. Repertoires were generated with immunoSEQ multiplex PCR, while TCRdb's copy carries only in-frame clones and drops some. This table holds some 700,000 clones, about nine tenths found once. Sample: memory CD8+ T cells from PBMCs. Subset given: CD45RO+ cells pooled with CCR7-negative TemRA cells. These receptors all stem from a man aged 18 to 35 in good health. Some clones in this sample may be carry-over from other donors' samples.

This clone was recorded a few times. Other DNA sequences in the sample encode the same CDR3. The rearrangement uses TRBV5-8 and TRBJ2-1; 11 nucleotides agree with TRBD2. V was clipped by 2 bases and J by 8 bases; unmatched bases: 0. The germline V gene encodes CDR1 SGHTS and CDR2 YDEGEE. The CDR3 extends over 13 amino acids. CDR3 loop: CASSFSGRDEQFF. The CDR3 DNA sequence: TGTGCCAGCAGCTTTAGCGGGAGGGATGAGCAGTTCTTC.

This sequence joins TRBV13 and TRBJ2-7; D gene unclear. The CDR3 is 17 amino acids. V dropped 5 bases and J dropped 2 bases, with 22 bases sitting between them. Germline V gene lookup returns CDR1 PRHDT and CDR2 FYEKMQ (reference sequence). CDR3 in DNA: TGTGCCAGCAGCCCCGTCGGTGGGTTCGGTGGGGCCTACGAGCAGTACTTC. Its translation: CASSPVGGFGGAYEQYF.

The V gene is TRBV10-1, the J gene TRBJ2-7; D may be TRBD2 (6 bases). CDR3 length equals 17 residues. Germline lookup yields CDR1 WNHNN and CDR2 SYGVQD (reference sequence). V shed 3 bases and J shed 6 bases, with 24 bases lying between them. CDR3 region: CASSDLTGGSRAGEQYF. CDR3 nucleotides: TGCGCCAGCAGTGACCTTACCGGGGGATCGAGGGCGGGCGAGCAGTACTTC.

This clone was counted a few times. The V gene is TRBV6-5, the J gene TRBJ1-2; D gene ambiguous. The CDR3 is 14 residues long. Germline loops: CDR1 MNHEY, CDR2 SVGAGI. V was pared by 2 bases and J by 3 bases, with 10 bases between. The CDR3 DNA sequence: TGTGCCAGCAGTTACCGTCCTGGGCACTATGGCTACACCTTC. It specifies CASSYRPGHYGYTF.

This chain's CDR3 is CASSLLGRDGKLFF. The CDR3 DNA reads as TGTGCCAGCAGCTTACTGGGCAGGGATGGAAAACTGTTTTTT. The chain links TRBV13 to TRBJ1-4; a weak D match, TRBD1 (5 bases). The CDR3 has 14 amino acids. Germline loops: CDR1 PRHDT, CDR2 FYEKMQ (reference sequence). V lost 2 bases and J lost 10, with 14 bases in between.

The chain's CDR3 is CASSPGGLRETQYF. The CDR3 coding sequence is TGTGCCAGCAGCCCTGGAGGTCTGAGAGAGACCCAGTACTTC. The chain links TRBV9 to TRBJ2-5, with D possibly being TRBD2 (5 bases). Germline V gene sequence: CDR1 SGDLS, CDR2 YYNGEE. V gave up 4 bases and J gave up 4 bases, with 14 bases separating them. This CDR3 is 14 amino acids long.

The chain uses TRBV27 and TRBJ1-5; possibly TRBD1 for D (5 bases). Germline CDR1 and CDR2: MNHEY and SMNVEV (reference sequence). With 2 bases removed from V and 0 bases from J, the gap between germline ends came to 11 bases. This CDR3 region has 16 residues. DNA of the CDR3: TGTGCCAGCAGTTTAATGGGGGTCCCTAGCAATCAGCCCCAGCATTTT. Translating gives CASSLMGVPSNQPQHF.

V is TRBV6-1 and J is TRBJ2-7; D gene unclear. CDR3 size: 15 residues. V was clipped by 1 base and J by 3 bases, with 13 bases between them. In germline, CDR1 is MNHNS, CDR2 SASEGT. The CDR3 sequence is CASSEGRESGYEQYF. In DNA, the CDR3 is TGTGCCAGCAGTGAAGGTAGGGAATCGGGCTACGAGCAGTACTTC.

The rearrangement links TRBV28 to TRBJ1-3; D ambiguous. The CDR3 runs to 16 residues. CDR1 is MDHEN and CDR2 is SYDVKM in the germline V gene. The V end was cut by 2 bases, the J end by 1 base, with 12 bases between. The CDR3 bases are TGTGCCAGCAGTTTAGGTGAAGCCTATTCTGGAAACACCATATATTTT. This gives the protein CASSLGEAYSGNTIYF.

V is TRBV29-1 and J is TRBJ2-5; D could derive from TRBD1 or TRBD2 (5 bases each). The CDR3 sequence is 14 residues long. Trimming removed 3 bases from V and 1 base from J, with 12 bases in between. The V gene's germline CDR1 is SQVTM and CDR2 ANQGSEA. CDR3 DNA: TGCAGCGTTGATTTTGGGGACCTCCAAGAGACCCAGTACTTC. This sequence encodes CSVDFGDLQETQYF.

This sequence joins TRBV9 and TRBJ1-2; 9 nucleotides line up with TRBD1. Germline values: CDR1 SGDLS, CDR2 YYNGEE. This CDR3 is 15 amino acids long. The V and J ends lost 3 bases and 4 bases, in that order; junction bases with no gene match: 7. In DNA, the CDR3 is TGTGCCAGCAGCGCGACCACAGGGGGCGGCTATGGCTACACCTTC. This translates into CASSATTGGGYGYTF.

As concerns this clone: The identical CDR3 is also encoded by other nucleotide sequences in the sample. V is TRBV9 and J is TRBJ2-7; 8 bases line up with TRBD2. V was pared by 3 bases and J by 4 bases, with 6 bases of the junction left unmatched. The CDR3 consists of 14 residues. CDR1 is SGDLS and CDR2 is YYNGEE in the germline V gene. This CDR3 reads CASSGTSGPYEQYF. In DNA form, the CDR3 reads TGTGCCAGCAGCGGAACTAGCGGACCATACGAGCAGTACTTC.

Notes on this clone: Other DNA sequences in this sample translate to the same CDR3. The chain carries TRBV7-9 and TRBJ2-7, with 9 bases identical to TRBD1. In germline, CDR1 is SEHNR, CDR2 FQNEAQ (reference sequence). CDR3 size: 14 residues. With 4 bases clipped from V and 5 bases from J, the junction kept 6 bases outside the gene matches. CDR3 loop: CASSSGQGYHEQYF. The CDR3 DNA is TGTGCCAGCAGCTCCGGACAGGGGTACCACGAGCAGTACTTC.

This clone was detected a few times. The chain joins TRBV7-9 to TRBJ1-4, with D unresolved. CDR1 is SEHNR, CDR2 FQNEAQ, per germline (reference sequence). The CDR3 sequence is 15 residues long. Trimming stripped 1 base from V and 6 bases from J, with 12 bases between. CDR3 sequence: CASSLGLGRDEKLFF. For the CDR3, the DNA is TGTGCCAGCAGCTTAGGTTTAGGGAGAGATGAAAAACTGTTTTTT.